The clone carrying this T cell receptor beta chain was found a few times. The CDR3 covers 11 residues. CDR1 SQVTM and CDR2 ANQGSEA come from the germline V gene. Trimming stripped 5 bases from V and 6 bases from J, with 7 bases between. PCR involved 60 Vbeta and 13 Jbeta primers. Sequenced by immunoSEQ multiplex PCR; TCRdb stores in-frame clones only, minus some. This sample has about 130,000 clones, with roughly 80% found just once. The source of the sample is a study of cytomegalovirus exposure and HLA in healthy donors. This sequence originates from a woman aged 40 to 50 in good health and CMV-seronegative. The chain is built from TRBV29-1 and TRBJ2-2; weak D call: TRBD1 (6 bases). The sequenced sample consisted of PBMCs. CDR3 in DNA: TGCAGCGTTAGGGGGTCCGGGGAGCTGTTTTTT. It specifies CSVRGSGELFF.